The entry below gives a single T cell receptor (beta chain) sequence along with its context. Its antigen is still unknown. The sample is drawn from a study of OX40 agonist ivuxolimab in advanced cancers. Study-level background: Dose-escalation patients' cancers were hepatocellular carcinoma, melanoma, renal cell or head and neck cancer. Regarding the study as a whole: Both blood CD4+ and CD8+ T cells showed clonal growth by week 6 at 0.1 to 3.0 mg/kg.

Here immunoSEQ multiplex PCR was the method, and the copy in TCRdb shows in-frame clones only, minus some. This table holds around 50,000 clones, around 77% found once. The specimen comprised CD4+ or CD8+ T cells sorted from blood, sampled in a trial of the OX40 agonist ivuxolimab. This clonotype was sampled from an adult with an advanced solid tumor such as melanoma, head and neck, liver or kidney cancer.

The CDR3 spells CSVGEGGNSPLHF. CDR3 DNA: TGCAGCGTTGGAGAGGGTGGTAATTCACCCCTCCACTTT. V gene TRBV29-1 combines with J gene TRBJ1-6; unclear D gene. Germline V gives CDR1 SQVTM, CDR2 ANQGSEA. Trimming took off 4 bases at V and 6 bases at J, with 10 bases between the two ends. CDR3 length: 13 amino acids.